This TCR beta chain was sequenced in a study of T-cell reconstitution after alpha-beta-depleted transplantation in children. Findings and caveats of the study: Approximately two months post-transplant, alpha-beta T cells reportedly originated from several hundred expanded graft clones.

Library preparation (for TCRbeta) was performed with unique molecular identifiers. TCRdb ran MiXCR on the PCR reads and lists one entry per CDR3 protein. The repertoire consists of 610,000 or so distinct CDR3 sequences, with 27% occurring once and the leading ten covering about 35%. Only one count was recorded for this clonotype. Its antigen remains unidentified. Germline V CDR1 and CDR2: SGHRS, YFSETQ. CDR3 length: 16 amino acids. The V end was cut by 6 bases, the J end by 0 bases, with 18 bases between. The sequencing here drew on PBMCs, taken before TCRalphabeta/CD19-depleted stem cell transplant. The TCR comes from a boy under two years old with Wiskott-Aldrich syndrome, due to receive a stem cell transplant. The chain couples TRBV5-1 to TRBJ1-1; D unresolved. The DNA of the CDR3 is TGCGCCAGCACCCGAATTGGGGAAGGGATGAACACTGAAGCTTTCTTT. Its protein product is CASTRIGEGMNTEAFF.